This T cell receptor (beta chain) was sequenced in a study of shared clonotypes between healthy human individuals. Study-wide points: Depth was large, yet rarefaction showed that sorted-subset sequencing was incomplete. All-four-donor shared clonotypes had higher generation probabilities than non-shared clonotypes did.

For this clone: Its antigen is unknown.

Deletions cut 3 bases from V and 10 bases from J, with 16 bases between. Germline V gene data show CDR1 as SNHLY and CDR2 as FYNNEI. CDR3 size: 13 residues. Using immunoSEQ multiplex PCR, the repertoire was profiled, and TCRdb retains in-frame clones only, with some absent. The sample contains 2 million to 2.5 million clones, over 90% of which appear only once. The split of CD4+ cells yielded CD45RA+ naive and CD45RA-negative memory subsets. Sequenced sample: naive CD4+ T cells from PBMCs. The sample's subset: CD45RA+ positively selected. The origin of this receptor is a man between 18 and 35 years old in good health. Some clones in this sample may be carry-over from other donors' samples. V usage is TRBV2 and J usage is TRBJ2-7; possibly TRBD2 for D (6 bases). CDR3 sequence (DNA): TGTGCCAGCAGTGAGGGGGGAACGGGACTCCAGTACTTC. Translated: CASSEGGTGLQYF. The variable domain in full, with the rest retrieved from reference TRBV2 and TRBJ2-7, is EPEVTQTPSHQVTQMGQEVILRCVPISNHLYFYWYRQILGQKVEFLVSFYNNEISEKSEIFDDQFSVERPDGSNFTLKIRSTKLEDSAMYFCASSEGGTGLQYFGPGTRLTVT.